Presented here are 14 T cell receptor beta chains from one specimen sequenced in a study of blood T cell repertoires in COVID-19. TCRdb's table, derived via immunoSEQ multiplex PCR, lists solely in-frame clones and lacks some. This table has hundreds of thousands of clones, roughly 86% appearing once. The sequenced sample consisted of peripheral blood. The receptors shown here come from a man aged 55 to 70 with acute or convalescent COVID-19.

This chain links TRBV4-2 with TRBJ2-7, with TRBD1 matching over 7 bases. Trimming took 0 bases from V and 2 from J; bases not matched to a gene: 4. The germline gives CDR1 LGHNA, CDR2 YNFKEQ. The CDR3 has 15 amino acids. In DNA form, the CDR3 reads TGTGCCAGCAGCCAAGAAGGGGGCGCCACCTACGAGCAGTACTTC. Translating it yields CASSQEGGATYEQYF.

This clone was detected only once. This chain uses TRBV7-8 with TRBJ2-7, with D tentatively TRBD2 (5 bases). Germline CDR1 and CDR2: SGHVS and FQNEAQ. This CDR3 has 14 amino acids. The ends were cut back, 5 bases at V and 4 bases at J, with 15 bases in the middle. The CDR3 nucleotides read TGTGCCAGCAGCCCGAGGGTTGGAGGTTACGAGCAGTACTTC. Protein: CASSPRVGGYEQYF.

The table lists this clone with a count of one. This chain links TRBV27 with TRBJ1-5, with 8 nucleotides matching TRBD1. J gave up 5 bases and V 6 bases, and 3 bases lay outside the gene matches. Looked up from germline, CDR1 is MNHEY and CDR2 is SMNVEV (reference sequence). The CDR3 has 13 residues. The CDR3 coding sequence is TGTGCCAGCAGAATGGACAGGGATCAGCCCCAGCATTTT. Translating it yields CASRMDRDQPQHF.

The chain employs TRBV6-1 and TRBJ1-4; 7 nucleotides align to TRBD1. After removal of 2 bases from V and 5 bases from J, the junction contained 5 bases not matched to a gene. This CDR3 is 15 amino acids long. Per germline, CDR1 MNHNS and CDR2 SASEGT. The CDR3 spells CASSEQGQSNEKLFF. The CDR3 DNA follows: TGTGCCAGCAGTGAACAGGGACAGTCCAATGAAAAACTGTTTTTT.

The genes are TRBV7-6 and TRBJ1-6, with 9 bases fitting TRBD1. Looked up from germline, CDR1 is SGHVS and CDR2 is FNYEAQ. Trimming removed 5 bases from V and 9 bases from J; junction bases left unmatched: 8. The CDR3 is 15 amino acids. The CDR3: CASSLTGGTTSPLHF. In nucleotides, the CDR3 is TGTGCCAGCAGCCTTACAGGGGGCACAACTTCACCCCTCCACTTT. Drawing the rest from reference TRBV7-6 and TRBJ1-6, the complete variable domain is GAGVSQSPRYKVTKRGQDVALRCDPISGHVSLYWYRQALGQGPEFLTYFNYEAQQDKSGLPNDRFSAERPEGSISTLTIQRTEQRDSAMYRCASSLTGGTTSPLHFGNGTRLTVT.

This clone was counted a single time. The chain employs TRBV5-1 and TRBJ2-4; the match to TRBD1 covers 12 bases. The CDR3 has 21 amino acids. J gave up 1 base and V 3 bases, and 17 bases lay outside the gene matches. Germline lookup yields CDR1 SGHRS and CDR2 YFSETQ. DNA of the CDR3: TGCGCCAGCAGCTCCGGGACAGGGGGCAAAGGGGCTACACGGGCCAAAAACATTCAGTACTTC. Amino acids: CASSSGTGGKGATRAKNIQYF.

In the case of this clone: This specimen includes other DNA sequences encoding the same CDR3. The chain has TRBV19 and TRBJ2-1; 10 positions agree with TRBD2. CDR3 length equals 14 residues. The V gene end was trimmed by 9 bases and the J gene end by 4 bases; junction bases not matched to a gene: 6. CDR1 and CDR2 from the germline V gene are LNHDA and SQIVND (reference sequence). The DNA of the CDR3 is TGTGCCAGCTCTAGCGGGGGTTCATACAATGAGCAGTTCTTC. Translation gives CASSSGGSYNEQFF.

The rearrangement links TRBV6-5 to TRBJ2-7; TRBD1 might be the D (6 bases). The length of the CDR3 is 15 residues. Between the trimmed V and J ends, which lost 6 bases and 2 bases, there was a span of 17 bases. Germline V gene data show CDR1 as MNHEY and CDR2 as SVGAGI. Written as DNA, the CDR3 is TGTGCCAGCAGCCTGACAGGATTGGGCCCCTACGAGCAGTACTTC. Translation: CASSLTGLGPYEQYF.

The V gene is TRBV5-1, the J gene TRBJ2-2, with a tentative D call TRBD2 (6 bases). CDR1 is SGHRS and CDR2 is YFSETQ in the germline V gene. CDR3 length: 16 residues. Trimming stripped 3 bases from V and 1 base from J, with 13 bases between. The CDR3 loop reads CASSSERVWNTGELFF. For the CDR3, the DNA is TGCGCCAGCAGCTCAGAGCGGGTCTGGAACACCGGGGAGCTGTTTTTT.

The chain combines TRBV6-1 with TRBJ1-2, with 7 bases identical to TRBD1. Germline V gene sequence: CDR1 MNHNS, CDR2 SASEGT. The J segment lost 8 bases and the V segment lost 2 bases, leaving 11 bases of the junction unmatched. The CDR3 has 15 amino acids. CDR3 sequence: CASSENWGRGSGYTF. The CDR3 DNA reads as TGTGCCAGCAGTGAAAATTGGGGCAGGGGGTCGGGCTACACCTTC.

The chain has TRBV29-1 and TRBJ2-5, with 7 nucleotides matching TRBD1. This CDR3 spans 15 amino acids. Germline V gene data show CDR1 as SQVTM and CDR2 as ANQGSEA. V was pared by 4 bases and J by 2 bases, with 10 bases of the junction left unmatched. The CDR3 here is CSVVGPQGYQETQYF. CDR3 coding DNA: TGCAGCGTTGTAGGACCACAGGGGTATCAAGAGACCCAGTACTTC.

The V and J genes are TRBV2 and TRBJ2-3; weak D call: TRBD1 (6 bases). V lost 4 bases to trimming and J lost 3 bases, with 8 bases between them. Germline CDR1 and CDR2: SNHLY and FYNNEI. The CDR3 spans 13 residues. CDR3 sequence reads: CASSGGTTDTQYF. In nucleotides, the CDR3 is TGTGCCAGCAGTGGGGGGACAACAGATACGCAGTATTTT.

This CDR3 reads CASSQDRSYGYTF. CDR3 sequence (DNA): TGCGCCAGCAGCCAAGATAGATCGTATGGCTACACCTTC. This chain uses TRBV4-3 with TRBJ1-2; D is uncertain. The germline gives CDR1 LGHNA, CDR2 YSLEER. The CDR3 is made up of 13 amino acids. Trimming pared 0 bases from V and 5 bases from J, leaving 7 bases between.

J is TRBJ1-4 and V is TRBV7-6; TRBD1 is a possible D gene (6 bases). Trimming took off 5 bases at V and 7 bases at J, with 20 bases between the two ends. Germline CDR1 reads SGHVS; CDR2 reads FNYEAQ. This CDR3 is built from 16 residues. The CDR3 here is CASSTAAGAKSEKLFF. CDR3 nucleotides: TGTGCCAGCAGCACCGCTGCGGGGGCGAAGAGTGAAAAACTGTTTTTT.